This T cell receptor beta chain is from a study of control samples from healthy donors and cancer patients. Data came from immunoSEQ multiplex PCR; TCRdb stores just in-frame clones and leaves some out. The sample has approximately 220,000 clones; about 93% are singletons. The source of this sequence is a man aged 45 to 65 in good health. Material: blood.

CDR3: CASSYGTGAYEQYF. Written as DNA, the CDR3 is TGTGCCAGCAGTTACGGGACAGGGGCCTACGAGCAGTACTTC. The V call is TRBV6-2 or TRBV6-3, the J call TRBJ2-7, with TRBD1 matching over 10 bases. This CDR3 has 14 amino acids. CDR1 is MNHEY and CDR2 is SVGEGT in the germline V gene. Trimming took 2 bases from V and 2 from J; bases not matched to a gene: 0.